The 31 T cell receptor beta chains below were found in one sample sequenced in a study of T cell responses to AZD1222 COVID-19 vaccine. Only in-frame clones appear in the TCRdb table, and some are missing; sequencing was by immunoSEQ multiplex PCR. The sample lists 90,000 to 110,000 clones; 88% were seen once. The sample was peripheral blood, taken on day 0 of AZD1222 vaccination. These receptors were taken from an adult in good health.

This chain joins TRBV2 and TRBJ2-7; TRBD1 matches at 7 bases. The junction had 7 bases not matched to a gene; V was cut back by 0 bases and J by 5 bases. Germline-derived CDR1 and CDR2 are SNHLY and FYNNEI. The CDR3 contains 15 residues. For the CDR3, the DNA is TGTGCCAGCAGTGAAGCGGGCAGGGGGTCCCACGAGCAGTACTTC. Protein sequence: CASSEAGRGSHEQYF.

V usage is TRBV6-5 and J usage is TRBJ2-1; 8 bases agree with TRBD2. Germline CDR1 reads MNHEY; CDR2 reads SVGAGI. V was pared by 4 bases and J by 9 bases, with 5 bases of the junction left unmatched. This CDR3 is built from 13 residues. The CDR3 nucleotides are TGTGCCAGCAGTTTTGGACTAGCCATTGAGCAGTTCTTC. Its translation: CASSFGLAIEQFF.

The chain uses TRBV5-1 and TRBJ1-2; the match to TRBD1 covers 7 bases. Germline-derived CDR1 and CDR2 are SGHRS and YFSETQ. Trimming took 0 bases from V and 7 from J; bases not matched to a gene: 12. The CDR3 length is 16 residues. CDR3 in DNA: TGCGCCAGCAGCTTGGGCCCGGGACAGCAGGCAGGTGGCTACACCTTC. Protein: CASSLGPGQQAGGYTF.

The rearrangement links TRBV7-2 to TRBJ2-1, with 8 positions matching TRBD1. Trimming cost V 4 bases and J 8 bases; bases outside gene matches: 7. The CDR3 has 14 amino acids. In germline, CDR1 is SGHTA, CDR2 FQGNSA. CDR3 loop: CASSSRTGWDEQFF. CDR3 DNA sequence: TGTGCCAGCAGCTCTAGGACAGGGTGGGATGAGCAGTTCTTC.

This clone was detected only a few times. The chain is built from TRBV25-1 and TRBJ1-2; 7 positions agree with TRBD1. Germline V gene data show CDR1 as MGHDK and CDR2 as SYGVNS. Trimming removed 5 bases from V and 5 bases from J; junction bases left unmatched: 2. This CDR3 spans 12 amino acids. The CDR3 DNA is TGTGCCAGCAGTTCACAGGGGTATGGCTACACCTTC. Protein product: CASSSQGYGYTF.

J is TRBJ2-1 and V is TRBV16; 7 nucleotides align to TRBD2. This CDR3 contains 15 residues. With V trimmed by 0 bases and J by 7 bases, 6 bases remained unmatched. CDR1 and CDR2 from the germline V gene are KGHSY and FQNENV. The CDR3 is CASSQSVASGNEQFF. Here the CDR3 DNA reads TGTGCCAGCAGCCAATCGGTGGCTAGCGGAAATGAGCAGTTCTTC.

The V call is TRBV28, the J call TRBJ2-2, with TRBD1 matching over 8 bases. The V and J ends lost 5 bases and 5 bases, in that order; junction bases with no gene match: 7. The CDR3 has 15 residues. CDR1 is MDHEN, CDR2 SYDVKM, per germline. The CDR3 DNA reads as TGTGCCAGCAGTCTCGGACAGGGATGGACCGGGGAGCTGTTTTTT. It encodes CASSLGQGWTGELFF.

This clone was detected a few times. V is TRBV10-3 and J is TRBJ1-2; 8 positions match TRBD1. V lost 4 bases, J lost 5 bases, and 6 bases stayed unmatched. The CDR3 is made up of 14 amino acids. From germline, CDR1 is ENHRY and CDR2 SYGVKD. This chain's CDR3 is CAISAQGARYGYTF. CDR3 DNA: TGTGCCATCAGTGCCCAGGGGGCGAGGTATGGCTACACCTTC.

This clone was seen a handful of times. Here the CDR3 DNA reads TGCAGCGTACGGGACAAGCCCTACGAGCAGTACTTC. Its translation: CSVRDKPYEQYF. This chain links TRBV29-1 with TRBJ2-7; D may be TRBD1 (6 bases). Per the germline V gene, CDR1 is SQVTM and CDR2 is ANQGSEA. Trimming left V 6 bases short and J 2 bases short, with 11 bases between. The CDR3 is 12 residues long.

The chain combines TRBV5-1 with TRBJ2-6; D unresolved. V gave up 5 bases and J gave up 0 bases, with 6 bases separating them. The CDR3 covers 14 residues. In germline, CDR1 is SGHRS, CDR2 YFSETQ. Here the CDR3 DNA reads TGCGCCAGCAGTGAGACCTCTGGGGCCAACGTCCTGACTTTC. Its translation is CASSETSGANVLTF. Complete variable domain (other parts from reference TRBV5-1 and TRBJ2-6): KAGVTQTPRYLIKTRGQQVTLSCSPISGHRSVSWYQQTPGQGLQFLFEYFSETQRNKGNFPGRFSGRQFSNSRSEMNVSTLELGDSALYLCASSETSGANVLTFGAGSRLTVL.

As for this clone: A read error may produce the germline difference seen at one junction end. The V gene is TRBV3-1 (or the pseudogene TRBV3-2), the J gene TRBJ1-4, with D unclear. Looked up from germline, CDR1 is LGHDT and CDR2 is YNNKEL (reference sequence). The CDR3 totals 12 residues. This chain's CDR3 is CASSQAERERIF. CDR3 sequence (DNA): TGTGCCAGCAGCCAAGCGGAAAGGGAGAGGATTTTT.

This clone was observed once. The CDR3 nucleotides read TGTGCCAGCAGCTTGATAGGGGATTCGAGCGGCTACACCTTC. This codes for CASSLIGDSSGYTF. The chain recombines TRBV5-6 with TRBJ1-2; D possibly corresponds to TRBD1 (5 bases). V shed 1 base and J shed 8 bases, with 15 bases lying between them. The CDR3 consists of 14 residues. Germline CDR1 SGHDT, CDR2 YYEEEE.

This rearrangement joins TRBV15 to TRBJ2-3, with TRBD2 as a possible D gene (5 bases). Germline V CDR1 and CDR2: LNHNV, YYDKDF (reference sequence). Trimming left V 0 bases short and J 8 bases short, with 9 bases between. The length of the CDR3 is 13 residues. The CDR3 DNA sequence: TGTGCCACCAGCAGAGATCCGGCGGGTACGCAGTATTTT. The encoded protein is CATSRDPAGTQYF.

The rearrangement joins TRBV27 to TRBJ1-1, with D possibly matching TRBD1 (5 bases). V was shortened by 6 bases and J by 3 bases, with 11 bases between the two germline ends. The CDR3 covers 13 residues. Germline-derived CDR1 and CDR2 are MNHEY and SMNVEV (reference sequence). The CDR3 DNA follows: TGTGCCAGCAGGATGACAGTTTACACTGAAGCTTTCTTT. Protein sequence: CASRMTVYTEAFF.

Concerning this clone: The same CDR3 also results from other DNA sequences found in this sample. V is TRBV5-1 and J is TRBJ1-4; 9 bases are a match to TRBD1. V shed 2 bases, J shed 6 bases, and the junction held 2 bases outside the gene matches. The germline CDR1 and CDR2 sequences are SGHRS and YFSETQ. The CDR3 is made up of 14 amino acids. The CDR3 nucleotides are TGCGCCAGCAGCTTACAGGGGGCTGATGAAAAACTGTTTTTT. Its translation is CASSLQGADEKLFF. The full variable domain, its missing parts supplied by reference TRBV5-1 and TRBJ1-4, is KAGVTQTPRYLIKTRGQQVTLSCSPISGHRSVSWYQQTPGQGLQFLFEYFSETQRNKGNFPGRFSGRQFSNSRSEMNVSTLELGDSALYLCASSLQGADEKLFFGSGTQLSVL.

This chain joins TRBV14 and TRBJ2-7, with 7 bases fitting TRBD1. Germline V lookup: CDR1 SGHDN, CDR2 FVKESK. Trimming took 5 bases from V and 2 from J; bases not matched to a gene: 9. There are 15 residues in the CDR3. Here the CDR3 reads CASSGEDRPTYEQYF. The CDR3 bases are TGTGCCAGCAGCGGAGAGGACAGGCCCACCTACGAGCAGTACTTC.

The V call is TRBV19, the J call TRBJ2-1; D is unresolved. Germline V CDR1 and CDR2: LNHDA, SQIVND (reference sequence). The ends were cut back, 3 bases at V and 1 base at J, with 10 bases in the middle. The CDR3 has 15 amino acids. CDR3 DNA: TGTGCCAGTAGTATGGAGTGGGTTTCCTACAATGAGCAGTTCTTC. Its protein product is CASSMEWVSYNEQFF.

The J gene is TRBJ1-5, the V gene TRBV24-1; D unclear. Per germline, CDR1 KGHDR and CDR2 SFDVKD. V was clipped by 8 bases and J by 7 bases, with 2 bases between them. The CDR3 loop spans 9 amino acids. In DNA form, the CDR3 reads TGTGCCACCACCCAGCCCCAGCATTTT. Amino acids: CATTQPQHF.

V and J are TRBV5-6 and TRBJ2-4, with no clear D. The germline V gene has CDR1 SGHDT and CDR2 YYEEEE. This CDR3 comprises 14 residues. Trimming removed 4 bases at V and 0 bases at J, with 8 bases between. CDR3 sequence reads: CASSPGGAKNIQYF. DNA of the CDR3: TGTGCCAGCAGCCCGGGTGGAGCCAAAAACATTCAGTACTTC.

V and J are TRBV6-1 and TRBJ1-5; 10 bases are shared with TRBD1. The CDR3 is 19 amino acids. Trimming removed 4 bases from V and 1 base from J; junction bases left unmatched: 13. Germline CDR1 reads MNHNS; CDR2 reads SASEGT. The CDR3 reads CASSGAYDRGLASNQPQHF. The CDR3 DNA is TGTGCCAGCAGTGGGGCTTACGACAGGGGGCTGGCGAGCAATCAGCCCCAGCATTTT.

This chain connects TRBV5-1 to TRBJ2-2; no clear D gene. This CDR3 contains 13 residues. V was cut by 0 bases and J by 9 bases, with 9 bases left in between. Per the germline V gene, CDR1 is SGHRS and CDR2 is YFSETQ. The CDR3 spells CASSLAVGRELFF. CDR3 coding DNA: TGCGCCAGCAGCTTGGCAGTGGGTCGGGAGCTGTTTTTT.

V gene TRBV19 combines with J gene TRBJ2-2; possibly TRBD1 or TRBD2 for D (7 bases each). CDR1 is LNHDA and CDR2 is SQIVND in the germline V gene (reference sequence). The V end lost 10 bases, the J end lost 5 bases, and 20 bases lay between the germline ends. CDR3 length: 15 residues. CDR3 in DNA: TGTGCCACAGGGGGGGCCGGCAGCGGGACCGGGGAGCTGTTTTTT. Its translation: CATGGAGSGTGELFF.

This clone has a single count. This chain links TRBV7-2 with TRBJ1-2, with a tentative D call TRBD1 (6 bases). The CDR3 runs 13 residues. Trimming stripped 2 bases from V and 8 bases from J, with 12 bases between. Germline values: CDR1 SGHTA, CDR2 FQGNSA. The CDR3 DNA reads TGTGCCAGCAGCTTATGGGGGACAACGGGCTACACCTTC. It encodes CASSLWGTTGYTF. The whole variable domain, filled in from reference TRBV7-2 and TRBJ1-2, reads GAGVSQSPSNKVTEKGKDVELRCDPISGHTALYWYRQSLGQGLEFLIYFQGNSAPDKSGLPSDRFSAERTGGSVSTLTIQRTQQEDSAVYLCASSLWGTTGYTFGSGTRLTVV.

The CDR3 is CASSAQDPLVTDTQYF. CDR3 DNA: TGTGCCAGTAGTGCACAGGACCCCTTAGTGACAGATACGCAGTATTTT. The chain recombines TRBV19 with TRBJ2-3, with D possibly being TRBD1 (5 bases). Looked up from germline, CDR1 is LNHDA and CDR2 is SQIVND (reference sequence). This CDR3 has 16 amino acids. V was cut by 5 bases and J by 3 bases, with 18 bases left in between.

The chain employs TRBV28 and TRBJ1-3, with TRBD1 matching 7 bases. CDR1 MDHEN and CDR2 SYDVKM come from the germline V gene. There are 16 residues in the CDR3. The V gene end was trimmed by 6 bases and the J gene end by 4 bases; junction bases not matched to a gene: 12. Here the CDR3 DNA reads TGTGCCAGCAGGTCTCCCACCGGGACAGAGGGAAACACCATATATTTT. Translation gives CASRSPTGTEGNTIYF.

This clone appeared a single time. The gene calls are TRBV6-5 and TRBJ1-2; 9 nucleotides agree with TRBD1. After removal of 6 bases from V and 8 bases from J, the junction contained 7 bases not matched to a gene. The CDR3 covers 13 residues. Germline loops: CDR1 MNHEY, CDR2 SVGAGI. The CDR3 DNA sequence: TGTGCCAGCAGGGCTGGGACAGGGCAGGGCTACACCTTC. Translation: CASRAGTGQGYTF.

The chain's CDR3 is CASSDQGNTEAFF. The CDR3 DNA is TGTGCCAGCAGTGATCAGGGGAACACTGAAGCTTTCTTT. The chain joins TRBV6-1 to TRBJ1-1; weak D call: TRBD1 (5 bases). The CDR3 is 13 residues long. The V and J ends lost 3 bases and 1 base respectively, with 6 bases between them. CDR1 is MNHNS, CDR2 SASEGT, per germline.

The chain joins TRBV24-1 to TRBJ2-7; 7 nucleotides line up with TRBD1. The CDR3 contains 15 residues. Germline V CDR1 and CDR2: KGHDR, SFDVKD. The V and J ends lost 3 bases and 2 bases, in that order; junction bases with no gene match: 6. CDR3 protein: CATSDGTDPTYEQYF. DNA for the CDR3: TGTGCCACCAGTGATGGGACAGACCCAACCTACGAGCAGTACTTC.

J is TRBJ2-7 and V is TRBV19, with TRBD1 matching over 8 bases. This CDR3 comprises 14 residues. Trimming removed 4 bases from V and 5 bases from J; junction bases left unmatched: 7. Looked up from germline, CDR1 is LNHDA and CDR2 is SQIVND (reference sequence). The CDR3 sequence: CASSTRTGNHEQYF. The CDR3 coding sequence is TGTGCCAGTAGTACCCGGACAGGGAACCACGAGCAGTACTTC.

V gene TRBV15 combines with J gene TRBJ1-5; TRBD1 agrees at 9 bases. Per the germline V gene, CDR1 is LNHNV and CDR2 is YYDKDF (reference sequence). Trimming at V came to 1 base and at J to 0 bases, leaving 7 bases not matched to a gene. The CDR3 extends over 18 amino acids. CDR3 bases: TGTGCCACCAGCAGAGGAAGGACAGGGGAATATAGCAATCAGCCCCAGCATTTT. It encodes CATSRGRTGEYSNQPQHF.

This chain joins TRBV11-2 and TRBJ1-2; D might be TRBD1 (6 bases). Germline V gene lookup returns CDR1 SGHAT and CDR2 FQNNGV. The V end was cut by 1 base, the J end by 1 base, with 10 bases between. The CDR3 loop spans 15 amino acids. The CDR3 is CASSLGNRVNYGYTF. CDR3 bases: TGTGCCAGCAGCTTAGGAAACAGGGTTAACTATGGCTACACCTTC.